These T cell receptor beta chains were read from a single sample in a study of T-cell memory formation after mild COVID-19. Each CDR3 protein gets one entry after TCRdb re-called the 5' RACE reads with MiXCR. This sample has 560,000 or so distinct CDR3 sequences, with around 15% found just once. The sample comprised PBMCs or a T cell subset sorted from them (not recorded which). These TCRs come from an adult woman who had mild COVID-19 (a few samples of this study predate the infection). Cell type and time point are not known. The CDR3 runs from the conserved cysteine through the conserved F or W. Fields, in order: J gene, V gene, D gene, clone size, CDR3 protein, CDR3 DNA. A D gene is named only where the DNA matches it firmly. Part of the rows lack a size; the others show once, few, many or a class for expanded clones.

TRBJ2-7 TRBV18 . few CASSPTDSVGAYEQYF TGTGCCAGCTCACCTACCGATAGTGTTGGGGCCTACGAGCAGTACTTC
TRBJ1-2 TRBV4-1 . few CASSQDGVGGYTF TGCGCCAGCAGCCAAGATGGGGTGGGTGGCTACACCTTC
TRBJ2-7 TRBV5-4 TRBD1 . CASSLEGQGAYEQYF TGTGCCAGCAGCTTGGAGGGACAGGGGGCCTACGAGCAGTACTTC
TRBJ2-5 TRBV12-3/TRBV12-4 . . CASSSGRGTQYF TGTGCCAGCAGTTCCGGCAGGGGGACCCAGTACTTC
TRBJ2-7 TRBV9 . . CASSPWGAGAYEQYF TGTGCCAGCAGCCCGTGGGGGGCCGGGGCCTACGAGCAGTACTTC
TRBJ2-1 TRBV10-3 TRBD2 few CAISFPGLAGGPHTVEQFF TGTGCCATCAGTTTCCCCGGACTAGCGGGAGGGCCGCACACGGTGGAGCAGTTCTTC
TRBJ2-1 TRBV4-3 TRBD2 many CASSQFGTSGGYNEQFF TGCGCCAGCAGCCAATTTGGGACTAGCGGGGGTTACAATGAGCAGTTCTTC
TRBJ1-5 TRBV20-1 . few CSARGIGPDQPQHF TGCAGTGCTAGAGGGATAGGGCCGGATCAGCCCCAGCATTTT
TRBJ1-2 TRBV4-2 . . CASSQDRLRDALNYGYTF TGTGCCAGCAGCCAAGATCGCCTCCGGGACGCCCTTAACTATGGCTACACCTTC
TRBJ2-7 TRBV5-1 TRBD1 . CASSLGPGQEVFHEQYF TGCGCCAGCAGCTTGGGACCTGGACAGGAAGTTTTCCACGAGCAGTACTTC
TRBJ2-7 TRBV27 . few CATGVGYGSSEQYF TGTGCCACAGGGGTCGGGTACGGGTCCAGCGAGCAGTACTTC
TRBJ2-3 TRBV29-1 . few CSVEQGAGGSDTQYF TGCAGCGTTGAACAGGGCGCAGGGGGGTCAGATACGCAGTATTTT
TRBJ1-1 TRBV21-1 . few CASSKRGRGNTEAFF TGTGCCAGCAGCAAAAGAGGAAGGGGGAACACTGAAGCTTTCTTT
TRBJ1-2 TRBV20-1 TRBD1 few CSARDRTGAGYTF TGCAGTGCTAGAGATAGGACAGGGGCAGGCTACACCTTC
TRBJ2-2 TRBV29-1 . . CSVTGELFF TGCAGCGTCACCGGGGAGCTGTTTTTT
TRBJ1-1 TRBV13 . . CASRRDGRWMDTEAFF TGTGCCAGCAGGAGGGATGGTCGCTGGATGGACACTGAAGCTTTCTTT
TRBJ1-6 TRBV12-2 . . CASRLGKRCSPLHF TGTGCAAGTCGCTTAGGAAAAAGGTGTTCACCCCTCCACTTT
TRBJ2-5 TRBV15 . . CATSRVGSETQYF TGTGCCACCAGCAGAGTGGGGTCGGAGACCCAGTACTTC
TRBJ2-7 TRBV7-9 . few CASSPSDEQYF TGTGCCAGCAGCCCATCGGACGAGCAGTACTTC
TRBJ1-3 TRBV7-2 TRBD1 . CASSRHRGRTGNTIYF TGTGCCAGCAGCCGACACAGGGGGCGAACCGGAAACACCATATATTTT
TRBJ1-1 TRBV6-5 . few CASTSGGREAFF TGTGCCAGCACCTCGGGAGGGCGGGAGGCTTTCTTT
TRBJ2-1 TRBV12-3/TRBV12-4 . few CASGGNGRDYNEQFF TGTGCCAGCGGCGGGAACGGGAGAGACTACAATGAGCAGTTCTTC
TRBJ2-1 TRBV7-3 TRBD2 few CASSLMIAGYNEQFF TGTGCCAGCAGCTTAATGATAGCGGGATACAATGAGCAGTTCTTC
TRBJ1-5 TRBV29-1 . many CSVETGENQPQHF TGCAGCGTTGAGACAGGCGAGAATCAGCCCCAGCATTTT
TRBJ2-7 TRBV5-5 TRBD2 few CASSQGLAGAEQYF TGTGCCAGCAGCCAAGGACTAGCGGGGGCCGAGCAGTACTTC
TRBJ2-5 TRBV5-1 TRBD2 . CASSPRSGGAPETQYF TGCGCCAGCAGCCCTCGAAGCGGGGGGGCTCCGGAGACCCAGTACTTC
TRBJ2-1 TRBV5-4 TRBD2 . CASSLQRGGPMVLF TGTGCCAGCAGCTTGCAGCGGGGGGGCCCAATGGTGCTCTTC
TRBJ2-7 TRBV20-1 TRBD2 . CSATVGLAGGAAHEQYF TGCAGTGCTACCGTGGGACTAGCGGGAGGAGCGGCCCACGAGCAGTACTTC
TRBJ2-7 TRBV27 TRBD2 few CASSPLLGGLEQYF TGTGCCAGCAGTCCCTTACTGGGGGGGTTGGAGCAGTACTTC
TRBJ2-7 TRBV9 . few CASSVTAEPYEQYF TGTGCCAGCAGCGTAACAGCGGAGCCCTACGAGCAGTACTTC
TRBJ1-2 TRBV12-3/TRBV12-4 . few CASRVDTNYGYTF TGTGCCAGCAGGGTGGACACTAACTATGGCTACACCTTC
TRBJ2-5 TRBV7-2 . few CASSYQGWGETQYF TGTGCCAGCAGCTATCAAGGGTGGGGGGAGACCCAGTACTTC
TRBJ1-4 TRBV27 . few CASRSTDRVLRKLFF TGTGCCAGCAGATCAACGGACAGAGTCCTGAGAAAACTGTTTTTT
TRBJ2-2 TRBV6-5 . few CASSGLDTGELFF TGTGCCAGCTCGGGACTGGACACCGGGGAGCTGTTTTTT
TRBJ1-1 TRBV18 TRBD1 few CASSPGTGFSEAFF TGTGCCAGCTCACCTGGGACAGGGTTTAGTGAAGCTTTCTTT
TRBJ2-7 TRBV19 TRBD1 . CASSRTGGISYEQYF TGTGCCAGTAGTAGGACAGGGGGGATTAGCTACGAGCAGTACTTC
TRBJ1-2 TRBV10-3 TRBD1 few CAIAGTGGLVYTF TGTGCCATAGCCGGGACAGGGGGCTTAGTCTACACCTTC
TRBJ2-3 TRBV7-8 TRBD2 . CASSFPAGWATDTQYF TGTGCCAGCAGCTTCCCAGCGGGGTGGGCCACAGATACGCAGTATTTT
TRBJ2-1 TRBV6-2/TRBV6-3 . many CASSYEAYSYNEQFF TGTGCCAGCAGTTACGAGGCCTACTCCTACAATGAGCAGTTCTTC
TRBJ2-5 TRBV19 . . CASSIGQRETQYF TGTGCCAGTAGTATCGGACAACGAGAGACCCAGTACTTC
TRBJ1-1 TRBV25-1 . . CASSRGSTVAFF TGTGCCAGCAGCCGGGGGTCGACGGTAGCTTTCTTT
TRBJ2-1 TRBV18 . few CASSLRDLSYNEQFF TGTGCCAGCTCCCTGCGGGACCTCTCCTACAATGAGCAGTTCTTC
TRBJ2-7 TRBV7-2 TRBD1 . CASSLGQSFYEQYF TGTGCCAGCAGCTTGGGACAGTCATTCTACGAGCAGTACTTC
TRBJ1-6 TRBV6-5 TRBD1 few CASKRDRGGSPLHF TGTGCCAGCAAACGGGACAGGGGGGGCTCACCCCTCCACTTT
TRBJ2-1 TRBV11-2 TRBD2 . CASSIGTNYNEQFF TGTGCCAGCAGCATCGGGACTAATTACAATGAGCAGTTCTTC
TRBJ2-1 TRBV10-3 . . CAISEGLPGNEQFF TGTGCCATCAGTGAGGGACTGCCGGGCAATGAGCAGTTCTTC
TRBJ2-7 TRBV5-6 . few CASSLRREFGDEQYF TGTGCCAGCAGCTTAAGGAGGGAGTTTGGTGACGAGCAGTACTTC
TRBJ2-1 TRBV15 . . CATSPGPSSYNEQFF TGTGCCACCAGTCCCGGGCCCAGCTCCTACAATGAGCAGTTCTTC
TRBJ1-1 TRBV5-6 TRBD1 few CASSRDREETEAFF TGTGCCAGCAGTAGGGACAGGGAAGAAACTGAAGCTTTCTTT
TRBJ2-7 TRBV6-1 TRBD1 many CASSEARTGTHEQYF TGTGCCAGCAGTGAAGCGCGGACAGGTACCCACGAGCAGTACTTC
TRBJ2-3 TRBV29-1 TRBD1 . CSVGDRGPDTQYF TGCAGCGTTGGAGACAGGGGCCCAGATACGCAGTATTTT
TRBJ2-4 TRBV27 . few CASSFGGSAAKNIQYF TGTGCCAGCAGTTTCGGGGGAAGCGCGGCCAAAAACATTCAGTACTTC
TRBJ2-7 TRBV7-9 . . CASSYPGRLTYEQYF TGTGCCAGCAGCTACCCGGGTCGACTAACCTACGAGCAGTACTTC
TRBJ2-2 TRBV7-8 TRBD2 few CASSLGAGPINTGELFF TGTGCCAGCAGCTTAGGAGCGGGGCCCATTAACACCGGGGAGCTGTTTTTT
TRBJ1-3 TRBV19 . few CASSTRDIHSGNTIYF TGTGCCAGTAGTACCCGGGACATCCACTCTGGAAACACCATATATTTT
TRBJ1-5 TRBV7-8 . . CASSEPGHSNQPQHF TGTGCCAGCAGCGAGCCGGGTCATAGCAATCAGCCCCAGCATTTT